This record concerns one T cell receptor (beta chain) sequence. The data originate from a study of blood T cell repertoires in COVID-19. At the level of the study: COVID-19 samples from acute and convalescent phases originated in the United States, Italy and Spain. Nucleic acid was either cDNA or gDNA, and it came from T cells, B-cell-depleted T cells, or PBMCs.

How the authors handled the data: Using reference gene primer amplification, nucleated cell counts were estimated. Assay used: immunoSEQ multiplex PCR; TCRdb lists only in-frame clones, some missing. The D gene and trimming were derived from the DNA, and the V and J assignments and clone size from that table. The data show fewer than 450,000 clones, 90% to 95% seen once. J gave up 1 base and V 0 bases, and 5 bases lay outside the gene matches. This CDR3 spans 19 amino acids. Germline lookup yields CDR1 SGHRS and CDR2 YFSETQ. The sequence was obtained from a woman between 18 and 30 years old who had recovered from COVID-19. The chain couples TRBV5-1 to TRBJ2-2; 14 bases map to TRBD2. Sequencing was carried out using peripheral blood. CDR3 loop: CASSLVGLAGGGNTGELFF. CDR3 in DNA: TGCGCCAGCAGCTTGGTCGGACTAGCGGGAGGAGGGAACACCGGGGAGCTGTTTTTT.